This entry is about one T cell receptor beta chain. The data stem from a study of shared T cell receptors in the human thymus. TCRdb's copy holds only in-frame clones and misses some; the assay was immunoSEQ multiplex PCR. The sample includes some 660,000 clones, about 89% seen only once; the top ten take 0.0094%. Trimming pared 2 bases from V and 6 bases from J, leaving 23 bases between. Germline CDR1 and CDR2: MDHEN and SYDVKM. The CDR3 is 17 amino acids. The sample was also reused in another study, on human thymus T cells. As reported in that work: Thymus was obtained from resections taken during corrective heart surgery. Gene usage (both V and J) appeared biased in thymic and blood repertoires.

V is TRBV28 and J is TRBJ2-7; possibly TRBD1 for D (7 bases). Sequences were obtained from thymocytes. The sequence came from a boy under three years old with a congenital heart defect. The CDR3 DNA is TGTGCCAGCAGTTTACACCCCGGTGGGACAGAGGGACTCGAGCAGTACTTC. Its protein product is CASSLHPGGTEGLEQYF.